The source of this T cell receptor beta chain is a study of post-analysis software for immune sequencing data. The wider study: As for disease course, relapsing-remitting, secondary progressive and progressive-relapsing multiple sclerosis were all included.

This clonotype was seen a few times. Its specificity is unknown. Study-wide findings and caveats: Higher frequency in patients than in controls was seen for roughly five TRBV segments, with TRBV5-6, TRBV5-1 and TRBV20-1 among them. Under F measure analysis, samples from one preparation batch co-clustered strongly. Significantly lower normalized Chao1 diversity was found in patients with multiple sclerosis relative to controls.

Each TCR beta cDNA library carried unique molecular identifiers. T cells numbering roughly 0.95 to 11 million gave rise to about 490,000 cDNA molecules. TCRdb re-called the PCR reads through MiXCR, storing one row per CDR3 protein. The data contain about 770,000 distinct CDR3 sequences, about 43% of them singletons. The CDR3 contains 15 residues. Trimming cost V 0 bases and J 2 bases, with 11 bases left between them. CDR1 and CDR2 from the germline V gene are MNHEY and SMNVEV (reference sequence). Sequenced material: blood. V gene TRBV27 combines with J gene TRBJ2-7, with no clear D. This clonotype was sampled from a girl aged 10-17 years with multiple sclerosis. In DNA form, the CDR3 reads TGTGCCAGCAGTTTATCGGGATATGGGGCCTACGAGCAGTACTTC. Translated, it gives CASSLSGYGAYEQYF.